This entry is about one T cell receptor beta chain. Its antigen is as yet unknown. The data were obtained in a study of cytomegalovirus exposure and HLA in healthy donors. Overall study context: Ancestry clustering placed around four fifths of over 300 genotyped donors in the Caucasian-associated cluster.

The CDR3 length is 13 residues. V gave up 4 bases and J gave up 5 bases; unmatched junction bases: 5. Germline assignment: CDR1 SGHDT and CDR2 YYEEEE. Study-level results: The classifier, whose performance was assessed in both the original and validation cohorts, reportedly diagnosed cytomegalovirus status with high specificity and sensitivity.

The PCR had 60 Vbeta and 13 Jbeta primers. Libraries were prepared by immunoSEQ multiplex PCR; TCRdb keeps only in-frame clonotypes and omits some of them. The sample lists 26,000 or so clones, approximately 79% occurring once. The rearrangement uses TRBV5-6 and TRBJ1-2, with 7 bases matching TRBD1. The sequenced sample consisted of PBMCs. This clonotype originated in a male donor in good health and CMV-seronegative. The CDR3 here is CASSPGTVYGYTF. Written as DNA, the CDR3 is TGTGCCAGCAGCCCTGGGACAGTTTATGGCTACACCTTC.